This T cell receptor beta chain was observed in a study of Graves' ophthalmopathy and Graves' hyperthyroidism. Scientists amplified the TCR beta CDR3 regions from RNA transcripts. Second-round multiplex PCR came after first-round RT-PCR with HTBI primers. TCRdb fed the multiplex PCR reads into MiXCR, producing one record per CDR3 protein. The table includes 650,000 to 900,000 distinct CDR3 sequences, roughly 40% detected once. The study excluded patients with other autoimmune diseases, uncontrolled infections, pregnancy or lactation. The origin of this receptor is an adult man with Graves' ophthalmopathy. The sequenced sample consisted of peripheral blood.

CDR3 amino acids: CSASGDGYTF. As DNA, the CDR3 is TGCAGTGCTAGTGGCGATGGCTACACCTTC. The genes are TRBV20-1 and TRBJ1-2; D remains unclear. The germline V gene has CDR1 DFQATT and CDR2 SNEGSKA (reference sequence). The CDR3 is made up of 10 amino acids. Trimming removed 3 bases from V and 6 bases from J, with 5 bases in between.